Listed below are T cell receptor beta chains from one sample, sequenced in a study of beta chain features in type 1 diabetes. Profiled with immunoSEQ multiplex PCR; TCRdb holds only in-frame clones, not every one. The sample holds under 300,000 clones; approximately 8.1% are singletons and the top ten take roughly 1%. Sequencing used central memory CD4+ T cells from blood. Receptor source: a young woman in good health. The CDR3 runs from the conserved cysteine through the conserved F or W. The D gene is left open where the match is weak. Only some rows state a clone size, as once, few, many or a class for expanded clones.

CASSQDRRYGGNTIYF TGTGCCAGCAGCCAGGACAGGCGGTATGGCGGAAACACCATATATTTT TRBJ1-3 TRBD1 few TRBV5-8
CASSYGLGVYEQYF TGTGCCAGCAGTTACGGACTAGGGGTATACGAGCAGTACTTC TRBJ2-7 TRBD2 NA TRBV6-5
CASSFSGGPYGYTF TGTGCCAGCAGCTTTAGCGGTGGTCCCTATGGCTACACCTTC TRBJ1-2 NA NA TRBV7-2
CASSWRLNTEAFF TGTGCCAGCAGCTGGAGACTGAACACTGAAGCTTTCTTT TRBJ1-1 NA few TRBV11-3
CASSLARSTGQADTQYF TGTGCCAGCAGCTTAGCCCGCTCGACAGGGCAAGCGGATACGCAGTATTTT TRBJ2-3 TRBD1 few TRBV7-2
CAAGLGGSQSYEQYF TGTGCCGCCGGTCTGGGAGGGTCCCAATCCTACGAGCAGTACTTC TRBJ2-7 TRBD2 NA TRBV7-9
CASSTRTGPRETQYF TGTGCCAGCAGCACCCGGACAGGGCCGAGGGAGACCCAGTACTTC TRBJ2-5 TRBD1 few TRBV5-4
CASSPSPGRASGSDTQYF TGTGCCAGCAGCCCCTCTCCGGGACGGGCTAGCGGGAGCGATACGCAGTATTTT TRBJ2-3 TRBD2 few TRBV5-4
CSAAGEGETQYF TGCAGCGCCGCAGGGGAAGGGGAGACCCAGTACTTC TRBJ2-5 NA few TRBV29-1
CAISESVTSGLRETQYF TGTGCCATCAGTGAGTCTGTGACTAGCGGCCTCCGGGAGACCCAGTACTTC TRBJ2-5 TRBD2 NA TRBV10-3
CASSRDKRGEQYF TGTGCCAGCAGTCGGGACAAAAGGGGCGAGCAGTACTTC TRBJ2-7 NA NA TRBV2
CASPLRDSNQPQHF TGCGCCAGCCCACTCAGGGATAGCAATCAGCCCCAGCATTTT TRBJ1-5 NA NA TRBV5-1
CASSLDGSTDTQYF TGTGCCAGCAGCTTAGATGGCAGCACAGATACGCAGTATTTT TRBJ2-3 NA medium-sized TRBV7-8
CASSRDRAEETQYF TGTGCCAGCAGCCGGGACAGGGCAGAAGAGACCCAGTACTTC TRBJ2-5 TRBD1 NA TRBV6-5
CASGPHGGDDQPQHF TGTGCCAGTGGCCCCCATGGGGGAGACGATCAGCCCCAGCATTTT TRBJ1-5 NA NA TRBV19
CSLRTDMNTEAFF TGCAGCTTACGGACAGATATGAACACTGAAGCTTTCTTT TRBJ1-1 NA NA TRBV29-1
CASSSQGGPGIQYF TGTGCCAGCAGCAGCCAGGGAGGCCCGGGCATTCAGTACTTC TRBJ2-4 NA few TRBV5-5
CASSVPGQGLRETQYF TGTGCCAGCAGCGTGCCGGGACAAGGCCTAAGAGAGACCCAGTACTTC TRBJ2-5 NA NA TRBV5-4
CASSLQPTDTQYF TGTGCCAGCAGCTTACAACCCACAGATACGCAGTATTTT TRBJ2-3 NA few TRBV13
CASSQKSPSGRAEQFF TGCGCCAGCAGCCAAAAAAGCCCTAGCGGGAGGGCTGAGCAGTTCTTC TRBJ2-1 TRBD2 few TRBV4-1
CAYSESGYEQYF TGTGCCTATAGCGAATCTGGGTACGAGCAGTACTTC TRBJ2-7 NA many TRBV30
CASSFEFGSGGKGNIQYF TGTGCCAGCAGCTTTGAGTTTGGGTCCGGAGGGAAAGGGAACATTCAGTACTTC TRBJ2-4 NA many TRBV7-9
CASSLVAGTGGHTQYF TGTGCCAGCAGCTTAGTGGCCGGGACAGGGGGACATACGCAGTATTTT TRBJ2-3 TRBD1 NA TRBV7-9
CASSRLQGADQPQHF TGTGCCAGCAGCCGTCTACAGGGTGCGGATCAGCCCCAGCATTTT TRBJ1-5 NA few TRBV6-5
CASRPEAWVENEQYF TGTGCCAGCAGGCCGGAAGCCTGGGTTGAGAACGAGCAGTACTTC TRBJ2-7 NA NA TRBV28
CASSQALSGKYNEQFF TGTGCCAGCAGCCAGGCCCTTAGCGGGAAATACAATGAGCAGTTCTTC TRBJ2-1 TRBD2 many TRBV14
CASSLAFDRSNQPQHF TGTGCCAGCAGCTTAGCTTTCGACAGGAGCAATCAGCCCCAGCATTTT TRBJ1-5 NA few TRBV7-2
CASSYSPNSGNTIYF TGTGCCAGCAGTTACTCGCCCAACTCTGGAAACACCATATATTTT TRBJ1-3 NA NA TRBV6-6
CASSFSGASTDTQYF TGTGCCAGCAGCTTTAGCGGGGCTAGCACAGATACGCAGTATTTT TRBJ2-3 TRBD2 few TRBV11-1